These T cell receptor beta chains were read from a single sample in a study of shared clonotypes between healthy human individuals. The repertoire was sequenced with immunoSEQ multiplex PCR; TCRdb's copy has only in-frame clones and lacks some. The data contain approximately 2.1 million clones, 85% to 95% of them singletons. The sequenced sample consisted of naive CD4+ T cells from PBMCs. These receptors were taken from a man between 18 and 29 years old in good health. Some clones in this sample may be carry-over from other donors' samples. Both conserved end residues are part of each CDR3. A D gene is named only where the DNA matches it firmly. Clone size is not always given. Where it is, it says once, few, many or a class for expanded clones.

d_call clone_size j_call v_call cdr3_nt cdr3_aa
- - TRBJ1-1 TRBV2 TGTGCCAGCAGTGAAGTTATTCGAGGTGAAGCTTTCTTT CASSEVIRGEAFF
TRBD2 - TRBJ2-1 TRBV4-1 TGCGCCAGCAGCCCCAAGATGGGTTCGATTAGCGGGAGCTCCTACAATGAGCAGTTCTTC CASSPKMGSISGSSYNEQFF
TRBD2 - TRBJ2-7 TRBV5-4 TGTGCCAGCAGCTCTCCTAGCGGGAACGCCTACGAGCAGTACTTC CASSSPSGNAYEQYF
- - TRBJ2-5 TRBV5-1 TGCGCCAGCAGCTTCGGGGGAAACCAAGAGACCCAGTACTTC CASSFGGNQETQYF
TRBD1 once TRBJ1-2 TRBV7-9 TGTGCCAGCAGCTCGTTTAGGCGGACAGGGAAGGGGAACTATGGCTACACCTTC CASSSFRRTGKGNYGYTF
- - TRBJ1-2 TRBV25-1 TGTGCCAGCAGTTGGCAGGGCGAATATGGCTACACCTTC CASSWQGEYGYTF
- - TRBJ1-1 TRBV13 TGTGCCAGCAGCTTAGGTCCGACTGAAGCTTTCTTT CASSLGPTEAFF
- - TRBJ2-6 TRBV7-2 TGTGCCAGCAGCGCAACCTCTGGGGCCAACGTCCTGACTTTC CASSATSGANVLTF
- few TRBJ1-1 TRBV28 TGTGCCAGCAGCCTCGTGGGGAGGGAAGCTTTCTTT CASSLVGREAFF
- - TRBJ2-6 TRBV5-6 TGTGCCAGCAGCCTTTATTCTGGGGCCAACGTCCTGACTTTC CASSLYSGANVLTF
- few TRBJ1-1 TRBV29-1 TGCAGCGTTGAAGATCAAGGGAGTCAGGCTTTCTTT CSVEDQGSQAFF
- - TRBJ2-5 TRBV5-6 TGTGCCAGCAGCGCCGCGCGGGTACAAGAGACCCAGTACTTC CASSAARVQETQYF
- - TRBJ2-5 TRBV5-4 TGTGCCAGCAGCTTGTCTGGACAAGAGACCCAGTACTTC CASSLSGQETQYF
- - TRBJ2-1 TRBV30 TGTGCCGGGAGCCGGGCAGGGAGGAATGAGCAGTTCTTC CAGSRAGRNEQFF
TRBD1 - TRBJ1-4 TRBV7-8 TGTGCCAGTTCCCGACAGGGAGTGGTTCAAGCGACTAATGAAAAACTGTTTTTT CASSRQGVVQATNEKLFF
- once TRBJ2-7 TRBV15 TGTGCCACCAGCAGAGATCTACCAGTTCTCTACGAGCAGTACTTC CATSRDLPVLYEQYF
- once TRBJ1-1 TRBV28 TGTGCCAGCACCCGAGGGGGGACTACTGAAGCTTTCTTT CASTRGGTTEAFF
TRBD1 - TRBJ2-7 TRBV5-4 TGTGCCAGCAGCCGCTCGGGACAGGGGCGGCACGAGCAGTACTTC CASSRSGQGRHEQYF
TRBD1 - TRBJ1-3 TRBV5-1 TGCGCCAGCAGCCGTGGCGATCGAGGACAGGGGCGATCAGGAAACACCATATATTTT CASSRGDRGQGRSGNTIYF
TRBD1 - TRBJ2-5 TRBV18 TGTGCCAGCTCACCATTCGGACAGGGGACTCGAGAGACCCAGTACTTC CASSPFGQGTRETQYF
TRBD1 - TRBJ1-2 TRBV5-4 TGTGCCAGCAGCGTACAGGGGGCTAACTATGGCTACACCTTC CASSVQGANYGYTF
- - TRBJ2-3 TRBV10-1 TGCGCCAGCAGTGCGGTGGGCCTGGAAGATACGCAGTATTTT CASSAVGLEDTQYF